The 15 T cell receptor beta chains listed next were all sequenced from one sample in a study of T cell responses to AZD1222 COVID-19 vaccine. Clones were sequenced by immunoSEQ multiplex PCR, and TCRdb holds only the in-frame ones, with some missing. This sample has some 130,000 clones, with about 90% found just once. The material sequenced was peripheral blood, taken on day 0 of AZD1222 vaccination. The receptors originated from an adult in good health.

This chain links TRBV7-2 with TRBJ2-7; weak D call: TRBD2 (6 bases). V lost 0 bases, J lost 3 bases, and 15 bases lay in between. Germline V gene sequence: CDR1 SGHTA, CDR2 FQGNSA. There are 16 residues in the CDR3. Here the CDR3 DNA reads TGTGCCAGCAGCTTAGCGCGGGGTGCAGCCCACTACGAGCAGTACTTC. Its translation: CASSLARGAAHYEQYF.

The genes are TRBV5-6 and TRBJ1-5; 7 bases are shared with TRBD1. Germline loops: CDR1 SGHDT, CDR2 YYEEEE. V was pared by 0 bases and J by 5 bases, with 5 bases of the junction left unmatched. This CDR3 contains 15 residues. For the CDR3, the DNA is TGTGCCAGCAGCTTGGGGACAGGTCCTTATCAGCCCCAGCATTTT. Residues: CASSLGTGPYQPQHF. Drawing the rest from reference TRBV5-6 and TRBJ1-5, the complete variable domain is DAGVTQSPTHLIKTRGQQVTLRCSPKSGHDTVSWYQQALGQGPQFIFQYYEEEERQRGNFPDRFSGHQFPNYSSELNVNALLLGDSALYLCASSLGTGPYQPQHFGDGTRLSIL.

Only one count was recorded for this clone. The chain carries TRBV29-1 and TRBJ2-5; D not resolved. Germline values: CDR1 SQVTM, CDR2 ANQGSEA. V dropped 2 bases and J dropped 4 bases, with 5 bases sitting between them. The CDR3 has 11 amino acids. The CDR3: CSVEPGETQYF. CDR3 sequence (DNA): TGCAGCGTTGAACCGGGAGAGACCCAGTACTTC.

V gene TRBV5-1 combines with J gene TRBJ1-4; D is unclear. Trimming took off 1 base at V and 8 bases at J, with 9 bases between the two ends. The CDR3 consists of 13 residues. Germline CDR1 reads SGHRS; CDR2 reads YFSETQ. CDR3 nucleotide sequence: TGCGCCAGCAGCTTGAGACGCACGGAAAAACTGTTTTTT. The encoded protein is CASSLRRTEKLFF.

The rearrangement uses TRBV29-1 and TRBJ2-7; 12 bases match TRBD2. J was trimmed by 0 bases and V by 5 bases; bases with no gene match: 5. Germline V gene data show CDR1 as SQVTM and CDR2 as ANQGSEA. This CDR3 comprises 15 residues. CDR3 sequence reads: CSVPGTSGYSYEQYF. DNA for the CDR3: TGCAGCGTTCCAGGGACTAGCGGGTACTCCTACGAGCAGTACTTC.

The chain employs TRBV6-5 and TRBJ1-2; 7 bases align to TRBD1. In germline, CDR1 is MNHEY, CDR2 SVGAGI. This CDR3 has 14 amino acids. With V trimmed by 0 bases and J by 6 bases, 4 bases remained unmatched. The CDR3 DNA reads as TGTGCCAGCAGTTACTCGACGCAGGGGGATGGCTACACCTTC. It is translated as CASSYSTQGDGYTF.

The V call is TRBV5-1, the J call TRBJ2-7; no clear D gene. With 0 bases removed from V and 0 bases from J, the gap between germline ends came to 7 bases. There are 14 residues in the CDR3. Germline V lookup: CDR1 SGHRS, CDR2 YFSETQ. This CDR3 is CASSLVYGSYEQYF. The CDR3 DNA is TGCGCCAGCAGCTTGGTTTACGGCTCCTACGAGCAGTACTTC.

This chain joins TRBV6-5 and TRBJ2-1, with D perhaps TRBD1 or TRBD2 (5 bases each). V lost 6 bases and J lost 5, with 17 bases in between. CDR1 is MNHEY, CDR2 SVGAGI, per germline. The CDR3 sequence is 15 residues long. CDR3 nucleotide sequence: TGTGCCAGCAGCCCCAATTTTGGGACCCACAATGAGCAGTTCTTC. The encoded protein is CASSPNFGTHNEQFF.

This chain links TRBV2 with TRBJ2-4, with 8 bases identical to TRBD2. V was clipped by 5 bases and J by 6 bases; unmatched bases: 9. The V gene's germline CDR1 is SNHLY and CDR2 FYNNEI. CDR3 size: 15 residues. The CDR3 bases are TGTGCCAGCAGTCTCGGGGGGGCCTCGGTAAACATTCAGTACTTC. This sequence encodes CASSLGGASVNIQYF.

V usage is TRBV19 and J usage is TRBJ2-7; D gene uncertain. Trimming left V 5 bases short and J 1 base short, with 12 bases between. The CDR3 covers 14 residues. In germline, CDR1 is LNHDA, CDR2 SQIVND (reference sequence). The CDR3 sequence: CASSLRHLSYEQYF. Here the CDR3 DNA reads TGTGCCAGTAGTTTGCGACACCTATCCTACGAGCAGTACTTC.

This clone was recorded a few times. V gene TRBV6-5 combines with J gene TRBJ2-7; D is uncertain. V lost 5 bases and J 7 bases, leaving 18 bases between the germline ends. The CDR3 extends over 14 amino acids. The V gene's germline CDR1 is MNHEY and CDR2 SVGAGI. The CDR3 region is CASSLDNTVTEQYF. The CDR3 DNA sequence: TGTGCCAGCAGTCTCGACAACACGGTGACAGAGCAGTACTTC.

This chain joins TRBV27 and TRBJ1-1, with a weak D call TRBD1 (5 bases). From germline, CDR1 is MNHEY and CDR2 SMNVEV (reference sequence). CDR3 length: 14 residues. V lost 5 bases to trimming and J lost 5 bases, with 15 bases between them. The CDR3 DNA sequence: TGTGCCAGCAGTCCTCCTAACCGGGGGACTGAAGCTTTCTTT. It specifies CASSPPNRGTEAFF.

V usage is TRBV10-1 and J usage is TRBJ1-1; TRBD1 matches 10 bases. This CDR3 region has 17 residues. The V gene's germline CDR1 is WNHNN and CDR2 SYGVQD (reference sequence). The V gene end was trimmed by 0 bases and the J gene end by 1 base; junction bases not matched to a gene: 5. DNA for the CDR3: TGCGCCAGCAGTGAGTCCCGGGACAGGGGACCGAACACTGAAGCTTTCTTT. Its protein is CASSESRDRGPNTEAFF.

This chain links TRBV5-1 with TRBJ1-1; no clear D gene. CDR1 is SGHRS and CDR2 is YFSETQ in the germline V gene. Trimming cost V 2 bases and J 4 bases, with 9 bases left between them. The CDR3 covers 13 residues. CDR3 loop: CASSLSKGTEAFF. The CDR3 region has the DNA TGCGCCAGCAGCTTATCAAAGGGCACTGAAGCTTTCTTT.

J is TRBJ1-2 and V is TRBV5-4, with 10 bases lining up with TRBD1. CDR3 length equals 16 residues. With V trimmed by 3 bases and J by 5 bases, 10 bases remained unmatched. Germline V gene lookup returns CDR1 SGHNT and CDR2 YYREEE (reference sequence). CDR3 sequence reads: CASSWQRTGGFYGYTF. The DNA for the CDR3 is TGTGCCAGCAGCTGGCAAAGGACAGGGGGGTTTTATGGCTACACCTTC.